The table lists the clone carrying this TCR beta chain with a few counts. The data are from a study of shared T cell receptors in the human thymus. Data came from immunoSEQ multiplex PCR; TCRdb stores just in-frame clones and leaves some out. The sample holds hundreds of thousands of clones, over 75% seen once. Germline V gives CDR1 LGHNA, CDR2 YSLEER. V lost 0 bases, J lost 4 bases, and 12 bases lay in between. This CDR3 has 15 amino acids. This sample was also put to use in a study of human thymus T cells. As that report states: The source of the thymus tissue was resections taken during corrective heart surgery. Use of V and J genes seemed skewed within the thymic and blood repertoires. Thymic repertoires of unrelated individuals were reported in related research to overlap highly.

The clonotype was recovered from a boy younger than two with a congenital heart defect. The V gene is TRBV4-3, the J gene TRBJ1-2; D unresolved. The source material was thymocytes. DNA for the CDR3: TGCGCCAGCAGCCAAGATGAAAGACTCAGCTATGGCTACACCTTC. As protein: CASSQDERLSYGYTF.